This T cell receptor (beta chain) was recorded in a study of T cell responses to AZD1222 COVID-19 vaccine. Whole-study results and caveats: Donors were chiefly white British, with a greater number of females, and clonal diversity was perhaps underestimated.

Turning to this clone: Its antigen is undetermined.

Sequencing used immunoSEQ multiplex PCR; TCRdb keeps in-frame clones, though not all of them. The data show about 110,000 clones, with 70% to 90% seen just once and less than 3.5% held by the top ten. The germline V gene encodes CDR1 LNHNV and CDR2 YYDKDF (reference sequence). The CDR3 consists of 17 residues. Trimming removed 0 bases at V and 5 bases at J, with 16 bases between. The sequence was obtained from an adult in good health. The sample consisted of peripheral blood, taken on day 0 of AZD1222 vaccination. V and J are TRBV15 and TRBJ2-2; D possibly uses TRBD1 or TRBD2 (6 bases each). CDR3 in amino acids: CATSREIEQGGTGELFF. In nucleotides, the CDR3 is TGTGCCACCAGCAGAGAAATTGAACAGGGAGGAACCGGGGAGCTGTTTTTT. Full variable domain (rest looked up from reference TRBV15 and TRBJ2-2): DAMVIQNPRYQVTQFGKPVTLSCSQTLNHNVMYWYQQKSSQAPKLLFHYYDKDFNNEADTPDNFQSRRPNTSFCFLDIRSPGLGDTAMYLCATSREIEQGGTGELFFGEGSRLTVL.